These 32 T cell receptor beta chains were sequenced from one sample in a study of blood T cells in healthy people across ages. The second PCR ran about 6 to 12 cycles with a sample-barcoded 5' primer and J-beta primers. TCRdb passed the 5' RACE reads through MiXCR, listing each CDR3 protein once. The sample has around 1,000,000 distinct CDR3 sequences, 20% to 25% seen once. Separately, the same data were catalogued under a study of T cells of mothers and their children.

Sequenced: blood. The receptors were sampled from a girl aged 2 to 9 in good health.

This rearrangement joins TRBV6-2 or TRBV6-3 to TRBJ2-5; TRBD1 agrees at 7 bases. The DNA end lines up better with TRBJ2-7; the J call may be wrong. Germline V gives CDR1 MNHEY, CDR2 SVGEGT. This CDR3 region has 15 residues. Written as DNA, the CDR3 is TGTGCCAGCGGCAACCTTAGGACAGGTTCCTACGAGCAGTACTTC. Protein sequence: CASGNLRTGSYEQYF.

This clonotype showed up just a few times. CDR3 DNA: TGTGCCAGCAGCGCCGGGACTAGCGGGCCCTACGAGCAGTACTTC. Protein sequence: CASSAGTSGPYEQYF. This chain uses TRBV7-6 with TRBJ2-7, with TRBD2 matching 12 bases. J lost 2 bases, V lost 5 bases, and 4 bases had no gene match. CDR3 length: 15 residues. The germline V gene encodes CDR1 SGHVS and CDR2 FNYEAQ.

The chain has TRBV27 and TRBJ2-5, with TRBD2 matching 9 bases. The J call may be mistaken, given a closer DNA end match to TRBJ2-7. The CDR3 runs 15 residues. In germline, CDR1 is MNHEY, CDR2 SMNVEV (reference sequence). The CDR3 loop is CASSERLADNYEQYF. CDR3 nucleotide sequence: TGTGCCAGCAGTGAACGACTAGCGGACAACTACGAGCAGTACTTC.

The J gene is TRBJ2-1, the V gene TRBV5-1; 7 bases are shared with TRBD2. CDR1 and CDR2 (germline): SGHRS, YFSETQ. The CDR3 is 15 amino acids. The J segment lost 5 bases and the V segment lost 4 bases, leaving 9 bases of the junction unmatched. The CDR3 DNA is TGCGCCAGCAGCATGCCCGGGACTATGAACAATGAGCAGTTCTTC. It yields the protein CASSMPGTMNNEQFF.

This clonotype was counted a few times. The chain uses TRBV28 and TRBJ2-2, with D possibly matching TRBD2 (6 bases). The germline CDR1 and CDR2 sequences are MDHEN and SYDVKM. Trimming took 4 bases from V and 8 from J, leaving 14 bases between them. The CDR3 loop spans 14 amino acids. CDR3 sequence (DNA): TGTGCCAGCAGTTCACTAGTCCGGGGGGGGGAGCTGTTTTTT. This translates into CASSSLVRGGELFF.

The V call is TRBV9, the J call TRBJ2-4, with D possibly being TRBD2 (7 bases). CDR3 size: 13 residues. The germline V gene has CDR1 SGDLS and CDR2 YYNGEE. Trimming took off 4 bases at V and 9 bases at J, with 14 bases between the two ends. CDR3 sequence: CASSPGGVPIQYF. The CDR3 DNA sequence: TGTGCCAGCAGCCCGGGGGGCGTCCCCATTCAGTACTTC.

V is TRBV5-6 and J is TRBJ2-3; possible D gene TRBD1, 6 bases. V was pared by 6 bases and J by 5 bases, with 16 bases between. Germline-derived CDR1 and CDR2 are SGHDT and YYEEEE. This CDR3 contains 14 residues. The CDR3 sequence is CASTTLTGVDTQYF. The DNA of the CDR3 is TGTGCCAGCACCACACTGACAGGAGTAGATACGCAGTATTTT.

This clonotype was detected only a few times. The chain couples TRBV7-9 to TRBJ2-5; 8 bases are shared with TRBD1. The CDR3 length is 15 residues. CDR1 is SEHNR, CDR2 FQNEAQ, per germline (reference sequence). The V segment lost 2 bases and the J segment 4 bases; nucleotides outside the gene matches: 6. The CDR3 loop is CASSLRGQGLETQYF. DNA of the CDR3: TGTGCCAGCAGCTTACGAGGACAGGGTTTAGAGACCCAGTACTTC.

As DNA, the CDR3 is TGTGCCAGCAGCGCCTGGGACACAAGCACAGATACGCAGTATTTT. It yields the protein CASSAWDTSTDTQYF. V gene TRBV5-4 combines with J gene TRBJ2-3; possibly TRBD1 for D (6 bases). V gave up 4 bases and J gave up 0 bases, with 12 bases separating them. The CDR3 is 15 residues long. From germline, CDR1 is SGHNT and CDR2 YYREEE (reference sequence).

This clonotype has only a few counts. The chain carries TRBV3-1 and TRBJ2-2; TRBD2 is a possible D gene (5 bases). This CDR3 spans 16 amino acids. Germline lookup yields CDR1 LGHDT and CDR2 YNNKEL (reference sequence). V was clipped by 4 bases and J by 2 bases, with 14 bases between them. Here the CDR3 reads CASSREPDLNTGELFF. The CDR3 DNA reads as TGTGCCAGCAGCCGGGAGCCAGACCTTAACACCGGGGAGCTGTTTTTT.

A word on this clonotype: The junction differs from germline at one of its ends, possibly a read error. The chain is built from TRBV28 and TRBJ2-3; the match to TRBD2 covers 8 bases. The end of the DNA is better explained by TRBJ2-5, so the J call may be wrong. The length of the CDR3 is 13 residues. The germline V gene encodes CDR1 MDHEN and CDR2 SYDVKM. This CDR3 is CASSLRGEDTQYF. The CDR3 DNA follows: TGTGCCAGCAGTTTGCGGGGGGAAGACACCCAGTACTTC.

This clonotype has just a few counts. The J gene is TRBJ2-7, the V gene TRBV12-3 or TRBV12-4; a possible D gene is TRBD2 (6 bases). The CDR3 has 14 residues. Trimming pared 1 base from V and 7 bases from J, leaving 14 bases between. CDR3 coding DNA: TGTGCCAGCAGTTTAGGGGCGGGGATTAAAGAGCAGTACTTC. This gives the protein CASSLGAGIKEQYF.

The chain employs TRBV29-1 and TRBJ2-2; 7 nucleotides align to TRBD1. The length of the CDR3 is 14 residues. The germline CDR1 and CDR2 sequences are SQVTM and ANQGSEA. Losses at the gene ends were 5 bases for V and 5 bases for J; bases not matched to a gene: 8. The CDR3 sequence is CSVPQGERTGELFF. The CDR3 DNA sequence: TGCAGCGTTCCTCAGGGGGAGCGGACCGGGGAGCTGTTTTTT.

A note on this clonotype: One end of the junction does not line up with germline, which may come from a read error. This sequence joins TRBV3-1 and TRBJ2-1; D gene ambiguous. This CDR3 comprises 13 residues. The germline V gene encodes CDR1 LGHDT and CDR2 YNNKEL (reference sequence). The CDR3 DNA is TGTGCCAGCAGCCAAAGTGTTTACAATGGGCAGTTCTTC. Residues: CASSQSVYNGQFF.

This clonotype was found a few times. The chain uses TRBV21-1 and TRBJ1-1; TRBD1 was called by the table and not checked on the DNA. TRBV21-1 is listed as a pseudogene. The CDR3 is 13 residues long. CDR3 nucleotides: TGTGCCAGCAGCGCCCGGGGGGGCGGGGAAGCTTTCTTT. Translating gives CASSARGGGEAFF.

CDR3: CASSDGGNNEQFF. In DNA, the CDR3 is TGTGCCAGCAGTGATGGGGGAAACAATGAGCAGTTCTTC. V and J are TRBV2 and TRBJ2-5; D is tentatively TRBD1 or TRBD2 (5 bases each). The J call may be incorrect, as the DNA end agrees better with TRBJ2-1. This CDR3 has 13 residues. Germline loops: CDR1 SNHLY, CDR2 FYNNEI.

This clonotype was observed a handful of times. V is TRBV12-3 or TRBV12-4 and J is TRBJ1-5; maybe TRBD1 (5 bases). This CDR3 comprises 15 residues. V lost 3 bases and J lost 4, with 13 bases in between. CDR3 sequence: CASSFSEGNNQPQHF. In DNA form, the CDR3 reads TGTGCCAGCAGTTTTAGTGAGGGGAATAATCAGCCCCAGCATTTT.

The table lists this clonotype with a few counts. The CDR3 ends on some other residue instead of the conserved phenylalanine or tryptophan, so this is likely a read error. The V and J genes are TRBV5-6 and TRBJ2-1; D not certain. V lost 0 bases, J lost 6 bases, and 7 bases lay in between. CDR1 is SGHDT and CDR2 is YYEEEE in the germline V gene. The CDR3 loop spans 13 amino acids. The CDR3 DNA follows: TGTGCCAGCAGCTTGGGAGGTTCCAATGAGCAGTTCCTC. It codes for CASSLGGSNEQFL.

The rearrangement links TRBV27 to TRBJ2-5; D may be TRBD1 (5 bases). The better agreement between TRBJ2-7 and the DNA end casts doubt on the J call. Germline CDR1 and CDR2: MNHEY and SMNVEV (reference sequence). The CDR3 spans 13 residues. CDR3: CASSQGKGYEQYF. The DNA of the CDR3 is TGTGCCAGCAGCCAGGGCAAAGGATACGAGCAGTACTTC.

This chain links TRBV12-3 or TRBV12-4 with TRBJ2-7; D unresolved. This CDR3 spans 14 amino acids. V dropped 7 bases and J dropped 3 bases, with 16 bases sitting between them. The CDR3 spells CASTPSMGYYEQYF. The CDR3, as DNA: TGTGCCAGCACCCCATCGATGGGTTACTACGAGCAGTACTTC.

CDR3 sequence reads: CASSKRDYQETQYF. The CDR3, as DNA: TGTGCCAGCAGCAAGCGGGACTACCAAGAGACCCAGTACTTC. V is TRBV3-1 and J is TRBJ2-5, with 7 bases lining up with TRBD2. The CDR3 contains 14 residues. Trimming took 5 bases from V and 0 from J; bases not matched to a gene: 3. CDR1 is LGHDT, CDR2 YNNKEL, per germline (reference sequence).

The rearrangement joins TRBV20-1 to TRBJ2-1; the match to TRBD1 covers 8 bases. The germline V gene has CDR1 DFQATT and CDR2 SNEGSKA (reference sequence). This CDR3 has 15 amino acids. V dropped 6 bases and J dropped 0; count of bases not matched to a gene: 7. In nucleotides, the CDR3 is TGCAGTGCCCGCATTACAGGGGGCTCCTACAATGAGCAGTTCTTC. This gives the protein CSARITGGSYNEQFF.

CDR3 DNA sequence: TGCAGTGCTAGCAGGGGTTACGAGCAGTACTTC. Translated: CSASRGYEQYF. The chain has TRBV20-1 and TRBJ2-5; a weak D match, TRBD1 (6 bases). The J call may be mistaken, given a closer DNA end match to TRBJ2-7. This CDR3 region has 11 residues. The germline gives CDR1 DFQATT, CDR2 SNEGSKA (reference sequence).

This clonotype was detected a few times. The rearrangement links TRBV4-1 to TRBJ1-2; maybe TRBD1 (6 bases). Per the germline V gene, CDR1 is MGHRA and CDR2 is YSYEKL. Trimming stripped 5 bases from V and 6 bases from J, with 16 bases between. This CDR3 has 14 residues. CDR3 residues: CASSELGDIHGYTF. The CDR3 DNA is TGCGCCAGCAGCGAATTAGGGGACATCCATGGCTACACCTTC.

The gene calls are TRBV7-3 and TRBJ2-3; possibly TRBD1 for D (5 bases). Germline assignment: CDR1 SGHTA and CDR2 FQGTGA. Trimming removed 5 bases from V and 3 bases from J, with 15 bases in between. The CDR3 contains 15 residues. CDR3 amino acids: CASSLHGPGTDTQYF. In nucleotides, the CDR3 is TGTGCCAGCAGCCTTCACGGTCCAGGGACAGATACGCAGTATTTT.

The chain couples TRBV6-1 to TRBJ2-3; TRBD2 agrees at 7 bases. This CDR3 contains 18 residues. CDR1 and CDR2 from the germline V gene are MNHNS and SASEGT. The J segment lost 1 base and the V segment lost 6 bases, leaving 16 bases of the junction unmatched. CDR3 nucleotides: TGTGCCAGCAGACGCTCCCCGCGGGGGAACATGCGCACAGATACGCAGTATTTT. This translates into CASRRSPRGNMRTDTQYF.

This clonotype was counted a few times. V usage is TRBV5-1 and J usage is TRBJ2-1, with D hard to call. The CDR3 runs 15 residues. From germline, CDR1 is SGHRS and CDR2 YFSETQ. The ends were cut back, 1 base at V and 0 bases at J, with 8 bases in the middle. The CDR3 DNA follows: TGCGCCAGCAGCTTGAGGTTACGCTCCTACAATGAGCAGTTCTTC. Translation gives CASSLRLRSYNEQFF. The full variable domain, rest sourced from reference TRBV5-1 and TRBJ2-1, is KAGVTQTPRYLIKTRGQQVTLSCSPISGHRSVSWYQQTPGQGLQFLFEYFSETQRNKGNFPGRFSGRQFSNSRSEMNVSTLELGDSALYLCASSLRLRSYNEQFFGPGTRLTVL.

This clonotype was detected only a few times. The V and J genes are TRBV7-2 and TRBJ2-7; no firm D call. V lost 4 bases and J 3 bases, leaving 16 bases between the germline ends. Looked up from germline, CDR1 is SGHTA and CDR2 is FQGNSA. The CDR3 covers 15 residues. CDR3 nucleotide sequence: TGTGCCAGCAGCTCCCAGTTTGGCATCAGCTACGAGCAGTACTTC. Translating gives CASSSQFGISYEQYF.

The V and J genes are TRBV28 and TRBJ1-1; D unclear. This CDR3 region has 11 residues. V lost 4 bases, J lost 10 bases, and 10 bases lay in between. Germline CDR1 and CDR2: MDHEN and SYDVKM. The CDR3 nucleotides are TGTGCCAGCAGTTCGAAGGAGGGAGCTTTCTTT. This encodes CASSSKEGAFF.

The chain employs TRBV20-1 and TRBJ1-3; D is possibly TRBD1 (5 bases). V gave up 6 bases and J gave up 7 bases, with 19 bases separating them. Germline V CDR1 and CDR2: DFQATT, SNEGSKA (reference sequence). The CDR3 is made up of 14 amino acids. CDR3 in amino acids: CSAYPPGRANTIYF. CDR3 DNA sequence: TGCAGTGCATACCCCCCAGGGAGGGCTAACACCATATATTTT.

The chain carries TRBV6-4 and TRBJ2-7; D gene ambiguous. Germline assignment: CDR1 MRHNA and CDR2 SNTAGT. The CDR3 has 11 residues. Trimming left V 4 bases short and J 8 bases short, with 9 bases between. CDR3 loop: CASSARAKQYF. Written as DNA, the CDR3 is TGTGCCAGCAGTGCCCGGGCCAAGCAGTACTTC.

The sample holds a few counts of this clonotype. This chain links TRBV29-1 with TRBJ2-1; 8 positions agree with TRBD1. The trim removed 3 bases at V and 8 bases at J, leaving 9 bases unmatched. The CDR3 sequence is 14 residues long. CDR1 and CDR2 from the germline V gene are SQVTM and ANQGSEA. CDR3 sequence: CSVDHPDRDYEQFF. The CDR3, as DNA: TGCAGCGTTGACCACCCGGACAGGGACTATGAGCAGTTCTTC.